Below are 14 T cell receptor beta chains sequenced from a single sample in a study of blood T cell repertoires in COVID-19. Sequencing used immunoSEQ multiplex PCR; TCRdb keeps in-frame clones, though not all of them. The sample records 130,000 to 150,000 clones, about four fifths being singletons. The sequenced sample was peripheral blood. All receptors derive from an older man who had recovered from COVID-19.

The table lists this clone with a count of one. The CDR3 here is CASSGGTGLQYF. The CDR3 coding sequence is TGTGCCAGCAGTGGCGGCACCGGTTTGCAGTACTTC. The chain links TRBV2 to TRBJ2-7, with D uncertain. The CDR3 extends over 12 amino acids. CDR1 and CDR2 (germline): SNHLY, FYNNEI. V lost 4 bases, J lost 9 bases, and 13 bases lay in between.

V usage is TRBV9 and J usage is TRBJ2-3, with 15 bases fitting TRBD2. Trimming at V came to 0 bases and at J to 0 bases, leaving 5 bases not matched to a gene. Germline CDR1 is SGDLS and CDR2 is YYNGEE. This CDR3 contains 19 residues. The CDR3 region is CASSVAGTSGRTSTDTQYF. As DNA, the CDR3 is TGTGCCAGCAGCGTAGCTGGGACTAGCGGGAGGACTAGCACAGATACGCAGTATTTT.

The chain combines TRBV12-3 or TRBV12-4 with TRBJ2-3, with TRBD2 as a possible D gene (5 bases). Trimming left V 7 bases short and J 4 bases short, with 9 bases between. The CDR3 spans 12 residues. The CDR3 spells CASMGDSDTQYF. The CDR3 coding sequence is TGTGCCAGCATGGGAGACTCAGATACGCAGTATTTT.

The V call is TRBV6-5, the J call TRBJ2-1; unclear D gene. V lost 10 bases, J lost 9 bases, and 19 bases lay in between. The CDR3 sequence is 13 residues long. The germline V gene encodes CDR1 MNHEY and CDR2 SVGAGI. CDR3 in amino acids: CATFLGAFFEQFF. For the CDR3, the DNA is TGTGCCACGTTTCTAGGAGCGTTTTTTGAGCAGTTCTTC.

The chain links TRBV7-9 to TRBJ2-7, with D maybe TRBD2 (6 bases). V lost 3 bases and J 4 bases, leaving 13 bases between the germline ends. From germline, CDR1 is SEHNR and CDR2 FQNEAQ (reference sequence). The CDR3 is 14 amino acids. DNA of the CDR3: TGTGCCAGCAGCTTTGGGGGAGGCAGGTACGAGCAGTACTTC. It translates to CASSFGGGRYEQYF.

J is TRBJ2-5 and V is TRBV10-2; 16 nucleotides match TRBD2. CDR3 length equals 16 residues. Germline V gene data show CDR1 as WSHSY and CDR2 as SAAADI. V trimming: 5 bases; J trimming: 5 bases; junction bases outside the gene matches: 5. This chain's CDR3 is CASSSPGLAGGETQYF. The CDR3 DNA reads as TGCGCCAGCAGTTCCCCGGGACTAGCGGGAGGGGAGACCCAGTACTTC.

CDR3 DNA: TGTGCCAGCAGCTTCCGGTCAGGCAGTAGCAATCAGCCCCAGCATTTT. Translated, it gives CASSFRSGSSNQPQHF. J is TRBJ1-5 and V is TRBV7-2; D call uncertain. This CDR3 has 16 residues. V lost 3 bases to trimming and J lost 0 bases, with 12 bases between them. CDR1 is SGHTA and CDR2 is FQGNSA in the germline V gene.

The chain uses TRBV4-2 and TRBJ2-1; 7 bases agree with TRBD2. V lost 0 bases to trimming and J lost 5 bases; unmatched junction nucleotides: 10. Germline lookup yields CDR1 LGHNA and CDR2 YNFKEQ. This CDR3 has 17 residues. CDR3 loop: CASSQDPAGAGNNEQFF. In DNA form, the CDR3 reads TGTGCCAGCAGCCAAGATCCGGCGGGAGCAGGAAACAATGAGCAGTTCTTC.

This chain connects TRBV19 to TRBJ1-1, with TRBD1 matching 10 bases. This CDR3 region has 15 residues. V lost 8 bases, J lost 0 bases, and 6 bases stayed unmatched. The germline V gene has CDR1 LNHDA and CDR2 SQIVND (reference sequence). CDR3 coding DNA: TGTGCCAGTCGATTGACAGGGGGCATGAACACTGAAGCTTTCTTT. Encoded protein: CASRLTGGMNTEAFF. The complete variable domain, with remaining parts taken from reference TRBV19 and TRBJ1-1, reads DGGITQSPKYLFRKEGQNVTLSCEQNLNHDAMYWYRQDPGQGLRLIYYSQIVNDFQKGDIAEGYSVSREKKESFPLTVTSAQKNPTAFYLCASRLTGGMNTEAFFGQGTRLTVV.

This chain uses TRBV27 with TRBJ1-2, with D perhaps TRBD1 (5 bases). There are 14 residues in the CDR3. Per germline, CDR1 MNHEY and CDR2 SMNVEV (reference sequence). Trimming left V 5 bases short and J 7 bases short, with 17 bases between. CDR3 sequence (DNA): TGTGCCAGCAGTCTAGCGACCGGGGCCGGTGGCTACACCTTC. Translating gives CASSLATGAGGYTF.

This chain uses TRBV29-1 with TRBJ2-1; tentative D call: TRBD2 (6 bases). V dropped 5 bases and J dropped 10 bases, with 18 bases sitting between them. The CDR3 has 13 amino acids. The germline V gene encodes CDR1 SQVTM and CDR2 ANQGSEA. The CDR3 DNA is TGCAGCGTTTTCGGCGGGAAACAATGGGAGCAGTTCTTC. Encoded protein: CSVFGGKQWEQFF.

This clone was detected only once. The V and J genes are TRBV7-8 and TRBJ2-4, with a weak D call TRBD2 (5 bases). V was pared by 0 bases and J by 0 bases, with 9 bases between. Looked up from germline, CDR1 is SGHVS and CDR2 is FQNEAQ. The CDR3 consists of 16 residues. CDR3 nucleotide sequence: TGTGCCAGCAGCTTAGCGAGGGAGATAGCCAAAAACATTCAGTACTTC. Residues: CASSLAREIAKNIQYF.

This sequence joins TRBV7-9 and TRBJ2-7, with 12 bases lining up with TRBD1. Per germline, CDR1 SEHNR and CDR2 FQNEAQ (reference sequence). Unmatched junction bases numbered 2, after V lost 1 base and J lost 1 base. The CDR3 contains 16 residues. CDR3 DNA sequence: TGTGCCAGCAGCTTAGGGGGACAGGGGGCATCCTACGAGCAGTACTTC. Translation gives CASSLGGQGASYEQYF. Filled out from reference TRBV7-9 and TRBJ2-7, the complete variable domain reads DTGVSQNPRHKITKRGQNVTFRCDPISEHNRLYWYRQTLGQGPEFLTYFQNEAQLEKSRLLSDRFSAERPKGSFSTLEIQRTEQGDSAMYLCASSLGGQGASYEQYFGPGTRLTVT.

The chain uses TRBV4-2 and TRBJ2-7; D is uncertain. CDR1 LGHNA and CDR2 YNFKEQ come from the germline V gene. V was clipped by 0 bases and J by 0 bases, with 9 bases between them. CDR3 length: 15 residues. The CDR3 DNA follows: TGTGCCAGCAGCCAAGAACTTTCTGGCTCCTACGAGCAGTACTTC. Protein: CASSQELSGSYEQYF.